This TCR beta chain was profiled in a study of cytomegalovirus exposure and HLA in healthy donors. Germline CDR1 reads MNHNS; CDR2 reads SASEGT. The CDR3 consists of 17 residues. V was trimmed by 2 bases and J by 6 bases, leaving 22 bases between them. The primer mix had 60 Vbeta and 13 Jbeta primers. Some clones are missing from TCRdb's copy, which holds only in-frame ones; the method was immunoSEQ multiplex PCR. The sample carries around 76,000 clones, 70% to 80% recorded once. Study-wide results and caveats: Both high specificity and high sensitivity reportedly marked the classifier's diagnosis of cytomegalovirus status. 164 TCR beta chains were listed as cytomegalovirus-associated. A later examination showed that TCR association rates differed by HLA locus, with DRB1 most and HLA-C fewest. In terms of immune exposure information, only CMV serostatus was available.

Of note for this clone: Antigen specificity is unknown.

The gene calls are TRBV6-1 and TRBJ1-2, with D perhaps TRBD1 (6 bases). The clonotype comes from a woman in her 50s in good health and CMV-seropositive. The sequencing input was PBMCs. The CDR3 reads CASSEISSRGGLDGYTF. The CDR3 DNA follows: TGTGCCAGCAGTGAAATCTCCTCCAGGGGAGGGTTGGATGGCTACACCTTC.